Presented here are 3 T cell receptor beta chains from one specimen sequenced in a study of CD8 T cells in ankylosing spondylitis. Each CDR3 protein is one row after TCRdb ran MiXCR on the 5' RACE reads. Of roughly 230,000 distinct CDR3 sequences in the sample, roughly 18% were seen once. Sequencing was performed on blood, either unsorted or a sorted T cell fraction (not recorded which). Receptors originate from a male donor with ankylosing spondylitis or in good health (not recorded which).

Many counts were recorded for this clonotype. V is TRBV27 and J is TRBJ2-7; tentatively, D is TRBD1 (6 bases). Trimming shortened V by 4 bases and J by 3 bases, and 10 bases separated the two germline ends. This CDR3 comprises 13 residues. CDR1 is MNHEY, CDR2 SMNVEV, per germline (reference sequence). In nucleotides, the CDR3 is TGTGCCAGCAGTTACGGACAGAGCTACGAGCAGTACTTC. Its translation is CASSYGQSYEQYF.

This chain uses TRBV5-5 with TRBJ2-3; D is possibly TRBD2 (6 bases). Between the trimmed V and J ends, which lost 2 bases and 1 base, there was a span of 14 bases. The germline CDR1 and CDR2 sequences are SGHKS and YYEKEE (reference sequence). The CDR3 contains 16 residues. This CDR3 is CASSFFRSSGTDTQYF. The CDR3 nucleotides are TGTGCCAGCAGCTTTTTCCGGTCTAGCGGCACAGATACGCAGTATTTT.

This chain joins TRBV19 and TRBJ2-5; 8 nucleotides line up with TRBD1. The CDR3 runs 13 residues. Germline values: CDR1 LNHDA, CDR2 SQIVND (reference sequence). V was clipped by 3 bases and J by 5 bases; unmatched bases: 2. The CDR3 is CASSISGGETQYF. CDR3 nucleotide sequence: TGTGCCAGTAGTATTTCAGGGGGCGAGACCCAGTACTTC.